The 25 T cell receptor beta chains given below trace back to one sample, sequenced in a study of beta chain features in type 1 diabetes. Expressed TCRB transcripts were sequenced, since all the RNA that had been isolated was reverse transcribed. Some clones are missing from TCRdb's copy, which holds only in-frame ones; the method was immunoSEQ multiplex PCR. This sample yields a few hundred thousand clones, of which around 19% are seen a single time; under 0.05% belongs to the top ten. Sequencing used naive CD4+ T cells from blood. The source of these receptors is a young woman in good health.

This clone was picked up a small number of times. The chain has TRBV5-4 and TRBJ1-1; 9 bases align to TRBD1. Germline values: CDR1 SGHNT, CDR2 YYREEE (reference sequence). V lost 0 bases, J lost 6 bases, and 3 bases stayed unmatched. There are 14 residues in the CDR3. In nucleotides, the CDR3 is TGTGCCAGCAGCTTGGACAGGGGGCGAGCTGAAGCTTTCTTT. It codes for CASSLDRGRAEAFF. The full variable domain, completed using reference TRBV5-4 and TRBJ1-1, is ETGVTQSPTHLIKTRGQQVTLRCSSQSGHNTVSWYQQALGQGPQFIFQYYREEENGRGNFPPRFSGLQFPNYSSELNVNALELDDSALYLCASSLDRGRAEAFFGQGTRLTVV.

Note on this clone: The same CDR3 can be traced to other DNA sequences in this sample. The rearrangement uses TRBV18 and TRBJ1-1; D perhaps matches TRBD1 (5 bases). Between the trimmed V and J ends, which lost 3 bases and 1 base, there was a span of 9 bases. Germline CDR1 reads KGHSH; CDR2 reads LQKENI. The CDR3 has 14 residues. The CDR3 loop is CASSPGLTNTEAFF. In DNA, the CDR3 is TGTGCCAGCTCACCGGGACTGACGAACACTGAAGCTTTCTTT. Full variable domain (outside the CDR3, taken from reference TRBV18 and TRBJ1-1): NAGVMQNPRHLVRRRGQEARLRCSPMKGHSHVYWYRQLPEEGLKFMVYLQKENIIDESGMPKERFSAEFPKEGPSILRIQQVVRGDSAAYFCASSPGLTNTEAFFGQGTRLTVV.

V and J are TRBV5-6 and TRBJ2-5, with 9 positions matching TRBD2. The CDR3 contains 18 residues. The germline V gene has CDR1 SGHDT and CDR2 YYEEEE. Trimming cost V 0 bases and J 2 bases; bases outside gene matches: 11. CDR3 region: CASSLGPPSGKDQETQYF. DNA of the CDR3: TGTGCCAGCAGCTTGGGGCCACCTAGCGGGAAGGATCAAGAGACCCAGTACTTC.

V and J are TRBV5-1 and TRBJ1-1; D remains unclear. V dropped 4 bases and J dropped 1 base, with 8 bases sitting between them. This CDR3 spans 13 amino acids. Germline V gene sequence: CDR1 SGHRS, CDR2 YFSETQ. CDR3 amino acids: CASSPEGNTEAFF. The CDR3 DNA sequence: TGCGCCAGCAGCCCCGAGGGGAACACTGAAGCTTTCTTT.

This clone has just a few counts. V is TRBV7-9 and J is TRBJ1-4, with 7 bases aligning to TRBD1. J gave up 4 bases and V 9 bases, and 5 bases lay outside the gene matches. Germline loops: CDR1 SEHNR, CDR2 FQNEAQ (reference sequence). The CDR3 is made up of 13 amino acids. The DNA of the CDR3 is TGTGCCAGACCACACAGGGGTAATGAAAAACTGTTTTTT. Its protein product is CARPHRGNEKLFF.

The chain joins TRBV27 to TRBJ1-1, with 10 positions matching TRBD1. Trimming at V came to 6 bases and at J to 4 bases, leaving 5 bases not matched to a gene. The CDR3 sequence is 14 residues long. The V gene's germline CDR1 is MNHEY and CDR2 SMNVEV (reference sequence). The CDR3 coding sequence is TGTGCCAGCAGAACCGGGACAGGGGCCACTGAAGCTTTCTTT. Translating gives CASRTGTGATEAFF.

This clone was observed a few times. The chain joins TRBV4-3 to TRBJ2-1; 7 nucleotides agree with TRBD2. The V gene end was trimmed by 1 base and the J gene end by 1 base; junction bases not matched to a gene: 1. The CDR3 runs 15 residues. Germline V CDR1 and CDR2: LGHNA, YSLEER. This chain's CDR3 is CASSQGGSSYNEQFF. CDR3 in DNA: TGCGCCAGCAGCCAAGGCGGGAGTTCCTACAATGAGCAGTTCTTC.

The V gene is TRBV19, the J gene TRBJ1-2; tentative D call: TRBD1 (5 bases). V dropped 9 bases and J dropped 6 bases, with 23 bases sitting between them. This CDR3 comprises 15 residues. The germline V gene encodes CDR1 LNHDA and CDR2 SQIVND (reference sequence). As DNA, the CDR3 is TGTGCCAGCCACGAAAGGGGCAGGGTGGATGATGGCTACACCTTC. It translates to CASHERGRVDDGYTF.

This chain connects TRBV7-6 to TRBJ2-5, with D possibly matching TRBD1 (6 bases). V was shortened by 6 bases and J by 1 base, with 12 bases between the two germline ends. Germline-derived CDR1 and CDR2 are SGHVS and FNYEAQ. The CDR3 runs to 14 residues. The CDR3 sequence is CASSPDSFQETQYF. CDR3 in DNA: TGTGCCAGCAGTCCGGACAGTTTCCAAGAGACCCAGTACTTC.

The chain recombines TRBV29-1 with TRBJ1-2, with D maybe TRBD1 (5 bases). V dropped 8 bases and J dropped 6 bases, with 13 bases sitting between them. The CDR3 is 11 residues long. In germline, CDR1 is SQVTM, CDR2 ANQGSEA. CDR3 residues: CSNLRADGYTF. In DNA, the CDR3 is TGCAGCAACCTCAGGGCGGATGGCTACACCTTC. The variable domain in full, completed from reference TRBV29-1 and TRBJ1-2, reads SAVISQKPSRDICQRGTSLTIQCQVDSQVTMMFWYRQQPGQSLTLIATANQGSEATYESGFVIDKFPISRPNLTFSTLTVSNMSPEDSSIYLCSNLRADGYTFGSGTRLTVV.

The gene calls are TRBV7-9 and TRBJ2-6; tentative D call: TRBD1 (5 bases). Germline V gene lookup returns CDR1 SEHNR and CDR2 FQNEAQ (reference sequence). V dropped 5 bases and J dropped 0 bases, with 8 bases sitting between them. The CDR3 has 15 amino acids. The CDR3 DNA reads TGTGCCAGCAGCCTCGACAGCTCTGGGGCCAACGTCCTGACTTTC. It is translated as CASSLDSSGANVLTF.

This clone was observed a few times. The chain uses TRBV5-1 and TRBJ2-4; 7 positions match TRBD1. CDR3 length equals 14 residues. Germline lookup yields CDR1 SGHRS and CDR2 YFSETQ. J lost 4 bases, V lost 2 bases, and 3 bases had no gene match. This CDR3 is CASSFVQGKNIQYF. For the CDR3, the DNA is TGCGCCAGCAGCTTTGTACAGGGGAAAAACATTCAGTACTTC. The complete variable domain, with remaining parts taken from reference TRBV5-1 and TRBJ2-4, reads KAGVTQTPRYLIKTRGQQVTLSCSPISGHRSVSWYQQTPGQGLQFLFEYFSETQRNKGNFPGRFSGRQFSNSRSEMNVSTLELGDSALYLCASSFVQGKNIQYFGAGTRLSVL.

This clone was counted between two and nine times. This chain links TRBV18 with TRBJ2-1; 9 bases agree with TRBD1. Germline V CDR1 and CDR2: KGHSH, LQKENI. This CDR3 spans 16 amino acids. The V and J ends lost 4 bases and 4 bases, in that order; junction bases with no gene match: 8. The CDR3 bases are TGTGCCAGCTCACGGACAGGGGTAATTGGTTACAATGAGCAGTTCTTC. Its translation: CASSRTGVIGYNEQFF. Looking up the rest from reference TRBV18 and TRBJ2-1 gives the full variable domain: NAGVMQNPRHLVRRRGQEARLRCSPMKGHSHVYWYRQLPEEGLKFMVYLQKENIIDESGMPKERFSAEFPKEGPSILRIQQVVRGDSAAYFCASSRTGVIGYNEQFFGPGTRLTVL.

In this sample, this clone turned up a few times. The V call is TRBV5-1, the J call TRBJ2-5; 11 nucleotides match TRBD2. The CDR3 has 15 amino acids. Trimming took 6 bases from V and 5 from J; bases not matched to a gene: 9. Looked up from germline, CDR1 is SGHRS and CDR2 is YFSETQ. The CDR3, as DNA: TGCGCCAGCATGGCGGAACTAGCGGGGGTGGAGACCCAGTACTTC. Translated: CASMAELAGVETQYF.

The sample holds a few counts of this clone. V and J are TRBV30 and TRBJ2-5, with D possibly matching TRBD2 (5 bases). CDR3 length equals 14 residues. V dropped 0 bases and J dropped 2 bases, with 10 bases sitting between them. From germline, CDR1 is GTSNPN and CDR2 SVGIG (reference sequence). CDR3 sequence: CAWSVASQQETQYF. The CDR3 coding sequence is TGTGCCTGGAGTGTAGCTAGCCAACAAGAGACCCAGTACTTC.

This rearrangement joins TRBV18 to TRBJ2-1; 9 nucleotides line up with TRBD2. Trimming at V came to 2 bases and at J to 2 bases, leaving 1 base not matched to a gene. The CDR3 loop spans 15 amino acids. Germline V gene lookup returns CDR1 KGHSH and CDR2 LQKENI. CDR3 nucleotide sequence: TGTGCCAGCTCACCAAGCGGGGGGCCCTACAATGAGCAGTTCTTC. Translated, it gives CASSPSGGPYNEQFF.

This clone was found a few times. The chain combines TRBV7-2 with TRBJ2-7; D gene unclear. Trimming took off 2 bases at V and 5 bases at J, with 4 bases between the two ends. The germline V gene has CDR1 SGHTA and CDR2 FQGNSA. The CDR3 is 11 residues long. CDR3 bases: TGTGCCAGCAGCTTATCAAACGAGCAGTACTTC. As protein: CASSLSNEQYF. Filled out from reference TRBV7-2 and TRBJ2-7, the complete variable domain reads GAGVSQSPSNKVTEKGKDVELRCDPISGHTALYWYRQSLGQGLEFLIYFQGNSAPDKSGLPSDRFSAERTGGSVSTLTIQRTQQEDSAVYLCASSLSNEQYFGPGTRLTVT.

Regarding this clone: Mismatch with germline at one junction end may stem from a read error. The rearrangement joins TRBV7-9 to TRBJ1-1, with a weak D call TRBD1 (5 bases). The germline V gene encodes CDR1 SEHNR and CDR2 FQNEAQ (reference sequence). There are 14 residues in the CDR3. In DNA, the CDR3 is TGTGCCAGCAGTATGGGGGGAAAGAACATTGAAGCTTTCTTT. Its protein is CASSMGGKNIEAFF. Filled out from reference TRBV7-9 and TRBJ1-1, the complete variable domain reads DTGVSQNPRHKITKRGQNVTFRCDPISEHNRLYWYRQTLGQGPEFLTYFQNEAQLEKSRLLSDRFSAERPKGSFSTLEIQRTEQGDSAMYLCASSMGGKNIEAFFGQGTRLTVV.

The rearrangement uses TRBV29-1 and TRBJ1-2; unclear D gene. Trimming stripped 3 bases from V and 5 bases from J, with 7 bases between. The CDR3 length is 11 residues. Germline V gene lookup returns CDR1 SQVTM and CDR2 ANQGSEA. The CDR3 DNA reads TGCAGCGTTGAGGCCAGGTATGGCTACACCTTC. Amino acids: CSVEARYGYTF.

This clone was seen a handful of times. J is TRBJ2-5 and V is TRBV30, with D tentatively TRBD1 (6 bases). Between the trimmed V and J ends, which lost 0 bases and 5 bases, there was a span of 13 bases. This CDR3 contains 14 residues. The germline V gene encodes CDR1 GTSNPN and CDR2 SVGIG (reference sequence). The CDR3 sequence is CAWSVLPRGETQYF. Written as DNA, the CDR3 is TGTGCCTGGAGTGTACTTCCCAGGGGTGAGACCCAGTACTTC.

This clone was observed a few times. The sample carries other DNA sequences with the same CDR3. The V call is TRBV7-2, the J call TRBJ2-7; D remains ambiguous. Germline CDR1 SGHTA, CDR2 FQGNSA. V lost 3 bases to trimming and J lost 4 bases, with 4 bases between them. CDR3 size: 11 residues. CDR3 protein: CASSLRYEQYF. The CDR3 nucleotides are TGTGCCAGCAGCTTGCGGTACGAGCAGTACTTC. The entire variable domain, with the rest obtained from reference TRBV7-2 and TRBJ2-7, is as follows: GAGVSQSPSNKVTEKGKDVELRCDPISGHTALYWYRQSLGQGLEFLIYFQGNSAPDKSGLPSDRFSAERTGGSVSTLTIQRTQQEDSAVYLCASSLRYEQYFGPGTRLTVT.

The V call is TRBV18, the J call TRBJ2-5; D is perhaps TRBD1 (6 bases). CDR1 is KGHSH and CDR2 is LQKENI in the germline V gene. Trimming pared 3 bases from V and 1 base from J, leaving 9 bases between. This CDR3 has 14 residues. CDR3 coding DNA: TGTGCCAGCTCACCCAGACAGGCCCAAGAGACCCAGTACTTC. It translates to CASSPRQAQETQYF.

The chain employs TRBV13 and TRBJ1-2; D gene uncertain. V gave up 2 bases and J gave up 4 bases, with 11 bases separating them. Per the germline V gene, CDR1 is PRHDT and CDR2 is FYEKMQ (reference sequence). CDR3 size: 14 residues. The DNA of the CDR3 is TGTGCCAGCAGCTTAAGAGGCAGCCTCTATGGCTACACCTTC. It specifies CASSLRGSLYGYTF.

This clone appeared a few times. The V call is TRBV11-2, the J call TRBJ2-7; D perhaps matches TRBD1 (5 bases). Germline CDR1 SGHAT, CDR2 FQNNGV. Deletions cut 4 bases from V and 4 bases from J, with 8 bases between. The CDR3 runs 12 residues. The CDR3 coding sequence is TGTGCCAGCAGCTCCGCAGGGTACGAGCAGTACTTC. Translated: CASSSAGYEQYF. The variable domain in full, with the rest retrieved from reference TRBV11-2 and TRBJ2-7, is EAGVAQSPRYKIIEKRQSVAFWCNPISGHATLYWYQQILGQGPKLLIQFQNNGVVDDSQLPKDRFSAERLKGVDSTLKIQPAKLEDSAVYLCASSSAGYEQYFGPGTRLTVT.

This sequence joins TRBV29-1 and TRBJ2-7; 9 nucleotides align to TRBD1. The CDR3 is 15 amino acids. V lost 6 bases and J lost 4; bases outside the gene matches: 13. Germline values: CDR1 SQVTM, CDR2 ANQGSEA. CDR3 sequence reads: CSVKVGTGSGYEQYF. The DNA of the CDR3 is TGCAGCGTCAAGGTGGGGACAGGGTCCGGGTACGAGCAGTACTTC.